This entry features one T cell receptor beta chain sequence. Its specificity is not known. Using immunoSEQ multiplex PCR, the repertoire was profiled, and TCRdb retains in-frame clones only, with some absent. This table holds 15,000 to 20,000 clones, roughly 72% found once. This sample was taken from a study of somatic mutations in cytotoxic T cells in rheumatoid arthritis. Looking at the study overall: The researchers flow-sorted some T-cell populations stained with V beta antibodies and got nearly 100% purity, and these included V beta1+ cells sequenced for TCRB. Broader study findings: Levels of CD8+ T-cell clonality in rheumatoid arthritis patients were statistically indistinguishable from those seen in age-matched healthy controls, with no significant difference.

With 3 bases removed from V and 3 bases from J, the gap between germline ends came to 6 bases. Germline lookup yields CDR1 LNHDA and CDR2 SQIVND (reference sequence). The CDR3 covers 12 residues. The chain uses TRBV19 and TRBJ2-7, with D perhaps matching TRBD1 (5 bases). This clonotype was sampled from a man aged 60-69 years in good health. The sample comprised CD8+ T cells sorted from blood. CDR3 amino acids: CASSIQGYEQYF. As DNA, the CDR3 is TGTGCCAGTAGTATCCAGGGCTACGAGCAGTACTTC.